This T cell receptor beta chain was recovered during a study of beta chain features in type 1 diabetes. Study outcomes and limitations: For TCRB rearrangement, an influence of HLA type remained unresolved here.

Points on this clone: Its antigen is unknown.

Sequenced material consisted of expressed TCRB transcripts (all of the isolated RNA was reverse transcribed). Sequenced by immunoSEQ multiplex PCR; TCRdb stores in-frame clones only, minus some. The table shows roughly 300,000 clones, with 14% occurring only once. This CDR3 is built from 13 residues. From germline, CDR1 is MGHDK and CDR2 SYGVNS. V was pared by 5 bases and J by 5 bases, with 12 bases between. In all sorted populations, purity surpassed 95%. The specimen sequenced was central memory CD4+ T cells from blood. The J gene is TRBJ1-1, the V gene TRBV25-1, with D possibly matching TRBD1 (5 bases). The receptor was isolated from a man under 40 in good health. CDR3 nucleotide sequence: TGTGCCAGCAGTCGGGGCGCCGGGACTGAAGCTTTCTTT. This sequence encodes CASSRGAGTEAFF.